A selection of T cell receptor beta chains follows, all from one sample in a study of cytomegalovirus exposure and HLA in healthy donors. Clones were read by immunoSEQ multiplex PCR, and TCRdb kept only the in-frame ones, dropping some. The table shows more than 85,000 clones, with about four fifths occurring only once. Sequenced: PBMCs. These TCRs come from a man aged 25-45 years in good health and CMV-seronegative. Both conserved end residues are part of each CDR3. Fields, in order: clone size, J gene, D gene, V gene, CDR3 DNA, CDR3 protein. D genes are given only for firm matches. Not every row has a clone size; where given, it reads once, few, many or a size class.

NA | TRBJ2-6 | NA | TRBV11-2 | TGTGCCTCAGGGGAGGGAAGTCAGGCCAACGTCCTGACTTTC | CASGEGSQANVLTF
NA | TRBJ1-3 | TRBD1 | TRBV7-2 | TGTGCCAGCAGTTACGGACAGGGAGGAGGAAACACCATATATTTT | CASSYGQGGGNTIYF
NA | TRBJ1-1 | NA | TRBV5-1 | TGCGCCAGCAGCTTACAGACAGTGAACACTGAAGCTTTCTTT | CASSLQTVNTEAFF
NA | TRBJ1-2 | NA | TRBV27 | TGTGCCAGCAGTTTCTTAGGGGCAGGGTCCGGGCGCCATGGCTACACCTTC | CASSFLGAGSGRHGYTF
NA | TRBJ1-1 | NA | TRBV5-1 | TGCGCCAGCAGCTTACCAGGGGACACTGAAGCTTTCTTT | CASSLPGDTEAFF
NA | TRBJ2-2 | NA | TRBV10-1 | TGCGCCAGCAGTGAGTCTTGGCCCCTCGGGGAGCTGTTTTTT | CASSESWPLGELFF
once | TRBJ2-1 | TRBD2 | TRBV5-4 | TGTGCCAGCAAAACTCTAGCGGCATACAATGAGCAGTTCTTC | CASKTLAAYNEQFF
few | TRBJ2-7 | NA | TRBV10-3 | TGTGCAAACGGTCCATCCACGGTTAGAGAGCAGTACTTC | CANGPSTVREQYF
few | TRBJ1-4 | NA | TRBV4-1 | TGCGCCAGCAGCCCACAGGGTTTTAGGGAAAAACTGTTTTTT | CASSPQGFREKLFF
NA | TRBJ1-3 | NA | TRBV5-1 | TGCGCCAGCAGCCCCCTCTCCGGAAACACCATATATTTT | CASSPLSGNTIYF
NA | TRBJ2-2 | NA | TRBV6-1 | TGTGCCGGCAGGACAACCGCGAACACCGGGGAGCTGTTTTTT | CAGRTTANTGELFF
once | TRBJ2-7 | TRBD2 | TRBV6-5 | TGTGCCAGCAGTTACTCAGGCGGGAGGATGAACGAGCAGTACTTC | CASSYSGGRMNEQYF
NA | TRBJ2-1 | TRBD2 | TRBV5-1 | TGCGCCAGCAGGGTGGCGGGAGGAATAAATGAGCAGTTCTTC | CASRVAGGINEQFF
NA | TRBJ1-4 | NA | TRBV6-1 | TGTGCCAGCATCCCCCGGGGGGACACTAATGAAAAACTGTTTTTT | CASIPRGDTNEKLFF
NA | TRBJ2-2 | TRBD2 | TRBV7-2 | TGTGCCAGCAGCTTAAGGCGGGGGGCGGTCGGGGAGCTGTTTTTT | CASSLRRGAVGELFF
NA | TRBJ1-1 | NA | TRBV9 | TGTGCCAGCAGCGCGGGGGTAGGAGGCAGGGTAAACACTGAAGCTTTCTTT | CASSAGVGGRVNTEAFF
NA | TRBJ2-6 | TRBD1 | TRBV18 | TGTGCCAGCTCACGACAGGGGGACGGGGCCAACGTCCTGACTTTC | CASSRQGDGANVLTF
NA | TRBJ2-2 | TRBD2 | TRBV7-3 | TGTGCCAGCAGCTCGGGACTAGCGTCCGGGGAGCTGTTTTTT | CASSSGLASGELFF
NA | TRBJ1-5 | NA | TRBV5-4 | TGTGCCAGCTCCAGGGCTGGGAGCAATCAGCCCCAGCATTTT | CASSRAGSNQPQHF
NA | TRBJ2-7 | NA | TRBV6-1 | TGTGCCAGCACCGAGACGGGAGTGCAGTACTTC | CASTETGVQYF
NA | TRBJ2-6 | NA | TRBV5-1 | TGCGCCAGCAGCGCGACGACAGACTCCCTATCTGGGGCCAACGTCCTGACTTTC | CASSATTDSLSGANVLTF
NA | TRBJ2-1 | TRBD2 | TRBV6-6 | TGTGCCAGCAGTTACTCGACGGGGGGGCGCAATGAGCAGTTCTTC | CASSYSTGGRNEQFF
NA | TRBJ2-2 | TRBD1 | TRBV6-5 | TGTGCCAGCAGTCGACAGGGAATCTCCACCGGGGAGCTGTTTTTT | CASSRQGISTGELFF
NA | TRBJ2-1 | NA | TRBV28 | TGTGCCAGCAGCAGAAGGAGGGGCGGGAATGAGCAGTTCTTC | CASSRRRGGNEQFF
NA | TRBJ1-5 | TRBD1 | TRBV18 | TGTGCCAGCTCGGGACAGGGGGAGCCCCAGCATTTT | CASSGQGEPQHF
few | TRBJ2-2 | NA | TRBV5-1 | TGCGCCAGCAGCTTGCCCAGCGTAGACACCGGGGAGCTGTTTTTT | CASSLPSVDTGELFF
NA | TRBJ1-2 | NA | TRBV2 | TGTGCCAGCAGTGAAGAGAGGGTTGGCTACACCTTC | CASSEERVGYTF
NA | TRBJ2-3 | NA | TRBV23-1 | TGCGCCAGCAGGGAGACGGGCACAGATACGCAGTATTTT | CASRETGTDTQYF
NA | TRBJ1-5 | TRBD1 | TRBV6-1 | TGTGCCAGCAGTGATCCAGGGGGCGACCCTAGATTCCAGCCCCAGCATTTT | CASSDPGGDPRFQPQHF
NA | TRBJ1-1 | NA | TRBV10-3 | TGTGCCATCAGTGAGTCCCAAAGCATGAACACTGAAGCTTTCTTT | CAISESQSMNTEAFF
NA | TRBJ2-6 | NA | TRBV30 | TGTGCCTGGAGCCGCCCGTACAGCTCTGGGGCCAACGTCCTGACTTTC | CAWSRPYSSGANVLTF
few | TRBJ2-2 | TRBD2 | TRBV30 | TGTGCCTGGCTTCCCGGACTAGCCTCGAACACCGGGGAGCTGTTTTTT | CAWLPGLASNTGELFF
NA | TRBJ2-5 | TRBD1 | TRBV2 | TGTGCCAGCAGCCCCACAGGGGGCAGAGAGACCCAGTACTTC | CASSPTGGRETQYF
NA | TRBJ1-1 | TRBD1 | TRBV6-6 | TGTGCCAGCAGTTACCCGGGACAGGGGAACACTGAAGCTTTCTTT | CASSYPGQGNTEAFF
NA | TRBJ2-7 | TRBD2 | TRBV13 | TGTGCCAGCAGCTCATCCGGGACTAGCGGGAGGGCCACCTACGAGCAGTACTTC | CASSSSGTSGRATYEQYF
NA | TRBJ2-7 | NA | TRBV5-1 | TGCGCCAGCAGCTTGAGGGGCGAGCAGTACTTC | CASSLRGEQYF
once | TRBJ2-2 | TRBD2 | TRBV28 | TGTGCCGCCCAAGGAGCGGGAAACACCGGGGAGCTGTTTTTT | CAAQGAGNTGELFF
NA | TRBJ2-5 | TRBD2 | TRBV9 | TGTGCCAGCAGCGTAGACCTAGCGGCCAAAGAGACCCAGTACTTC | CASSVDLAAKETQYF
few | TRBJ1-6 | TRBD1 | TRBV6-1 | TGTGCCAGCAGAGGACAGGCTGGCTTTCTGCCACCCCTCCACTTT | CASRGQAGFLPPLHF
NA | TRBJ1-6 | TRBD1 | TRBV4-3 | TGCGCCAGCAGCCCACAGACAGGGGAACAATCACCCCTCCACTTT | CASSPQTGEQSPLHF
NA | TRBJ2-3 | TRBD2 | TRBV29-1 | TGCAGCACGGGACCGGGACTAGCGGGAGGCACAGATACGCAGTATTTT | CSTGPGLAGGTDTQYF
NA | TRBJ1-5 | TRBD1 | TRBV2 | TGTGCCAGCAGTGTTTTGACAGGGGGACAGCCCCAGCATTTT | CASSVLTGGQPQHF